This TCR beta chain is drawn from a study of cytomegalovirus exposure and HLA in healthy donors. Findings and limits, study-wide: The classifier reportedly diagnosed cytomegalovirus status with high sensitivity and specificity. Overall, approximately 150 TCR beta chains were annotated as cytomegalovirus-associated.

TCRdb's table, derived via immunoSEQ multiplex PCR, lists solely in-frame clones and lacks some. The repertoire holds about 300,000 clones, with roughly 90% as singletons. CDR3 length: 12 amino acids. Germline V gene sequence: CDR1 WSHSY, CDR2 SAAADI. V was trimmed by 5 bases and J by 4 bases, leaving 8 bases between them. Donors were drawn from the 120-subject validation cohort, separate from the roughly 700-subject first cohort. As to this clone: Its antigen is still unknown.

The receptor's source is a young woman in good health and CMV-seronegative. Sequencing was done on a sample of PBMCs. The chain carries TRBV10-2 and TRBJ2-5; tentatively, D is TRBD1 (6 bases). CDR3 loop: CASSIGGETQYF. Here the CDR3 DNA reads TGCGCCAGCAGTATAGGGGGAGAGACCCAGTACTTC.